The source of this TCR beta chain is a study of cytomegalovirus exposure and HLA in healthy donors. Turning to the study itself: In an early release, HLA-typed donors contributed about 80 million unique TCR sequences.

The V gene's germline CDR1 is MDHEN and CDR2 SYDVKM. The V end lost 7 bases, the J end lost 0 bases, and 16 bases lay between the germline ends. The CDR3 length is 17 residues. Study-level results: Among TCR sequences, most were rare, though some public TCRs appeared in many donors. Researchers counted approximately 160 TCR beta chains as cytomegalovirus-associated.

A word on this clone: Antigen unknown.

The PCR ran on 60 Vbeta and 13 Jbeta primers. Produced via immunoSEQ multiplex PCR; TCRdb's table is partial and in-frame only. There are about 150,000 clones in the sample; about 80% occur only once, and approximately 4% lies in the top ten. Sequenced: PBMCs. This TCR came from a woman aged 40 to 50 in good health and CMV-seronegative. The chain couples TRBV28 to TRBJ1-6; D is undetermined. CDR3 region: CASIGPVSGSYNSPLHF. As DNA, the CDR3 is TGTGCCAGCATCGGCCCCGTGTCGGGCTCCTATAATTCACCCCTCCACTTT. Drawing the rest from reference TRBV28 and TRBJ1-6, the complete variable domain is DVKVTQSSRYLVKRTGEKVFLECVQDMDHENMFWYRQDPGLGLRLIYFSYDVKMKEKGDIPEGYSVSREKKERFSLILESASTNQTSMYLCASIGPVSGSYNSPLHFGNGTRLTVT.